This T cell receptor beta chain originates from a study of blood T cell repertoires in COVID-19. Study information: Samples of COVID-19 (acute and convalescent) were obtained from the United States, Italy and Spain. PBMCs, B-cell-depleted T cells, or T cells provided the cDNA or gDNA that made up the material.

Methods used by the authors: Reference gene primer amplification gave estimated nucleated cell counts. Assay used: immunoSEQ multiplex PCR; TCRdb lists only in-frame clones, some missing. V, J and clone size were drawn from that table, and D and trimming were deduced from the DNA. The repertoire holds 25,000 to 30,000 clones, with around 87% as singletons. The V gene lost 8 bases and the J gene lost 3 bases, with 4 bases spanning the gap. The CDR3 extends over 11 amino acids. CDR1 and CDR2 (germline): SGHVS, FNYEAQ. The chain combines TRBV7-6 with TRBJ2-2; D not certain. This TCR derives from a human donor in a cohort sampled during active COVID-19. The donor label of this sample is uncertain. The sample comprised peripheral blood. In nucleotides, the CDR3 is TGTGCCAGCGCGGACACCGGGGAGCTGTTTTTT. Its protein is CASADTGELFF. The entire variable domain, with the rest obtained from reference TRBV7-6 and TRBJ2-2, is as follows: GAGVSQSPRYKVTKRGQDVALRCDPISGHVSLYWYRQALGQGPEFLTYFNYEAQQDKSGLPNDRFSAERPEGSISTLTIQRTEQRDSAMYRCASADTGELFFGEGSRLTVL.